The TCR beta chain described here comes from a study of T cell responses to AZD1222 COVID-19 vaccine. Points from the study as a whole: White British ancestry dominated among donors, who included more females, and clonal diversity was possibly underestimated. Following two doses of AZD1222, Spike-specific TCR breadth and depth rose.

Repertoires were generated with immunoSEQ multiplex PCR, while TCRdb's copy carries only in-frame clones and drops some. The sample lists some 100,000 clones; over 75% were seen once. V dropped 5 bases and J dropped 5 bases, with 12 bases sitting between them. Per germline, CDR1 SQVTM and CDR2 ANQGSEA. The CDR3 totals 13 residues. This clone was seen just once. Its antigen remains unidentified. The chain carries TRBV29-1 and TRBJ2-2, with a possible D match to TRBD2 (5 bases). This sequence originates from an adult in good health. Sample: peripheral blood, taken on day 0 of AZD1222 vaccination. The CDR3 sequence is CSVMSTGTGELFF. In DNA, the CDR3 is TGCAGCGTTATGAGTACGGGGACCGGGGAGCTGTTTTTT.